These 26 T cell receptor beta chains came from one sample sequenced in a study of T-cell reconstitution after alpha-beta-depleted transplantation in children. Using unique molecular identifiers, the investigators prepared the TCRbeta library. TCRdb re-analysed the PCR reads in MiXCR, keeping a single row per CDR3 protein. The table lists about 400,000 distinct CDR3 sequences, about 14% of them singletons. Here the sequenced sample was PBMCs, taken from the stem cell graft. The receptors here all came from a human donor who donated a stem cell graft to a child with Fanconi anemia.

This clonotype was observed at least ten times. This chain joins TRBV2 and TRBJ2-7; D is unresolved. The ends were cut back, 5 bases at V and 5 bases at J, with 4 bases in the middle. Germline V gene sequence: CDR1 SNHLY, CDR2 FYNNEI. CDR3 size: 10 residues. The CDR3 DNA is TGTGCCAGCAGTAGGGACGAGCAGTACGTC. Protein: CASSRDEQYV.

This clonotype has just a few counts. The J gene is TRBJ2-7, the V gene TRBV20-1; a possible D gene is TRBD1 (6 bases). Per germline, CDR1 DFQATT and CDR2 SNEGSKA (reference sequence). Between the trimmed V and J ends, which lost 0 bases and 8 bases, there was a span of 23 bases. This CDR3 spans 16 amino acids. The CDR3 region is CSARDRVRGGMWKQYF. The CDR3 DNA reads as TGCAGTGCTAGAGATCGGGTTCGAGGGGGAATGTGGAAGCAGTACTTC.

This clonotype was recorded many times. V and J are TRBV6-5 and TRBJ2-1, with 9 bases matching TRBD2. From germline, CDR1 is MNHEY and CDR2 SVGAGI. V lost 2 bases, J lost 6 bases, and 8 bases stayed unmatched. The CDR3 loop spans 16 amino acids. The CDR3 nucleotides read TGTGCCAGCAGTTACCCAACCAGCGGGGGGAGCAATGAGCAGTTCTTC. Translated, it gives CASSYPTSGGSNEQFF.

This clonotype was seen more than once but under ten times. This rearrangement joins TRBV5-1 to TRBJ2-1; TRBD1 matches at 10 bases. The CDR3 contains 16 residues. CDR1 SGHRS and CDR2 YFSETQ come from the germline V gene. V lost 3 bases, J lost 7 bases, and 10 bases stayed unmatched. This CDR3 is CASSSTSGTGVNEQFF. CDR3 sequence (DNA): TGCGCCAGCAGCTCGACCTCCGGGACAGGGGTGAATGAGCAGTTCTTC.

CDR3: CASSLSPTAYEQYF. The CDR3 bases are TGCGCCAGCAGCCTCTCCCCGACGGCCTACGAGCAGTACTTC. The chain carries TRBV5-1 and TRBJ2-7, with unresolved D. This CDR3 has 14 residues. Germline values: CDR1 SGHRS, CDR2 YFSETQ. V gave up 4 bases and J gave up 2 bases, with 13 bases separating them.

The chain combines TRBV18 with TRBJ2-5; possibly TRBD1 for D (6 bases). CDR1 KGHSH and CDR2 LQKENI come from the germline V gene. The CDR3 extends over 15 amino acids. Between the trimmed V and J ends, which lost 1 base and 1 base, there was a span of 10 bases. This CDR3 is CASSPREDSQETQYF. As DNA, the CDR3 is TGTGCCAGCTCACCACGTGAGGACAGCCAAGAGACCCAGTACTTC.

The chain employs TRBV11-1 and TRBJ2-5; D gene ambiguous. In germline, CDR1 is SGHAT, CDR2 FQDESV (reference sequence). The CDR3 length is 13 residues. Trimming removed 2 bases from V and 3 bases from J, with 7 bases in between. The CDR3 DNA sequence: TGTGCCAGCAGCTTAAGCAGGAAAGAGACCCAGTACTTC. Protein product: CASSLSRKETQYF.

This rearrangement joins TRBV6-1 to TRBJ1-6; D is perhaps TRBD1 (5 bases). CDR3 size: 18 residues. Germline V lookup: CDR1 MNHNS, CDR2 SASEGT. V was pared by 5 bases and J by 0 bases, with 17 bases between. The CDR3 region is CASSRTGTGSSYNSPLHF. DNA for the CDR3: TGTGCCAGCAGTCGAACCGGGACGGGAAGCTCCTATAATTCACCCCTCCACTTT.

The V gene is TRBV7-2, the J gene TRBJ2-2; no definite D call. The germline V gene encodes CDR1 SGHTA and CDR2 FQGNSA. Trimming removed 1 base from V and 5 bases from J, with 8 bases in between. This CDR3 is built from 14 residues. CDR3 in DNA: TGTGCCAGCAGCTTAGTTCGGTCGACCGGGGAGCTGTTTTTT. This sequence encodes CASSLVRSTGELFF. Drawing the rest from reference TRBV7-2 and TRBJ2-2, the complete variable domain is GAGVSQSPSNKVTEKGKDVELRCDPISGHTALYWYRQSLGQGLEFLIYFQGNSAPDKSGLPSDRFSAERTGGSVSTLTIQRTQQEDSAVYLCASSLVRSTGELFFGEGSRLTVL.

There are a few counts of this clonotype. V gene TRBV18 combines with J gene TRBJ1-3; D is ambiguous. Between the trimmed V and J ends, which lost 6 bases and 4 bases, there was a span of 19 bases. The germline V gene encodes CDR1 KGHSH and CDR2 LQKENI. The CDR3 length is 16 residues. The DNA for the CDR3 is TGTGCCAGCTCCCCTAACGAACTCCGCCTGGGAAACACCATATATTTT. Residues: CASSPNELRLGNTIYF.

This chain uses TRBV12-3 or TRBV12-4 with TRBJ2-2, with D possibly matching TRBD2 (5 bases). V was pared by 1 base and J by 5 bases, with 11 bases between. This CDR3 is built from 15 residues. The CDR3 sequence is CASSLGTLKTGELFF. The CDR3 nucleotides read TGTGCCAGCAGTTTAGGGACTTTAAAGACCGGGGAGCTGTTTTTT.

V usage is TRBV5-6 and J usage is TRBJ2-1, with 9 bases identical to TRBD1. The CDR3 contains 19 residues. Looked up from germline, CDR1 is SGHDT and CDR2 is YYEEEE. Losses at the gene ends were 0 bases for V and 0 bases for J; bases not matched to a gene: 10. The CDR3 loop is CASSLGGVGQGSSYNEQFF. DNA of the CDR3: TGTGCCAGCAGCTTGGGGGGGGTGGGACAGGGAAGCTCCTACAATGAGCAGTTCTTC.

The chain is built from TRBV11-3 and TRBJ1-1; unclear D gene. Germline CDR1 is SGHNT and CDR2 is YENEEA. Trimming stripped 0 bases from V and 3 bases from J, with 5 bases between. This CDR3 has 13 residues. The CDR3 coding sequence is TGTGCCAGCAGCTTAGATATATACACTGAAGCTTTCTTT. This encodes CASSLDIYTEAFF.

In its sample, this clonotype was seen a few times. The chain uses TRBV5-5 and TRBJ2-7; 9 bases agree with TRBD1. The CDR3 consists of 15 residues. The V segment lost 1 base and the J segment 6 bases; nucleotides outside the gene matches: 8. Germline lookup yields CDR1 SGHKS and CDR2 YYEKEE (reference sequence). The CDR3 sequence: CASSLRIQGAGEQYF. CDR3 DNA sequence: TGTGCCAGCAGCTTGCGAATACAGGGGGCTGGCGAGCAGTACTTC.

This clonotype occurred a few times. CDR3 amino acids: CASSHPGPYEQYF. The CDR3 DNA reads as TGTGCCAGCAGCCATCCGGGTCCCTACGAGCAGTACTTC. The chain carries TRBV3-1 and TRBJ2-7; D unclear. Trimming removed 3 bases at V and 2 bases at J, with 8 bases between. Germline CDR1 reads LGHDT; CDR2 reads YNNKEL (reference sequence). This CDR3 region has 13 residues.

The V and J genes are TRBV5-6 and TRBJ2-7; tentative D call: TRBD2 (6 bases). CDR3 length: 14 residues. V was pared by 4 bases and J by 4 bases, with 15 bases between. Per the germline V gene, CDR1 is SGHDT and CDR2 is YYEEEE. The CDR3 reads CASSAPGLSYEQYF. The CDR3 nucleotides read TGTGCCAGCAGCGCGCCGGGACTCTCATACGAGCAGTACTTC.

The V gene is TRBV4-3, the J gene TRBJ1-6; D is unclear. Trimming shortened V by 0 bases and J by 10 bases, and 13 bases separated the two germline ends. CDR1 and CDR2 from the germline V gene are LGHNA and YSLEER. The CDR3 has 15 amino acids. CDR3 sequence (DNA): TGCGCCAGCAGCCAAGATGGCGGAAGGTACTCACCCCTCCACTTT. As protein: CASSQDGGRYSPLHF.

V and J are TRBV6-5 and TRBJ2-5, with D tentatively TRBD2 (6 bases). Trimming removed 4 bases from V and 5 bases from J, with 20 bases in between. From germline, CDR1 is MNHEY and CDR2 SVGAGI. The CDR3 spans 16 residues. The CDR3 DNA sequence: TGTGCCAGCAGTTCACCGAGAGCGAGGAGGGGTGAGACCCAGTACTTC. It yields the protein CASSSPRARRGETQYF.

This clonotype showed up just a few times. This sequence joins TRBV4-2 and TRBJ2-3; D is unclear. Germline V CDR1 and CDR2: LGHNA, YNFKEQ. This CDR3 comprises 14 residues. Trimming removed 4 bases at V and 0 bases at J, with 8 bases between. The CDR3 region is CASSPSESTDTQYF. The CDR3 nucleotides read TGTGCCAGCAGCCCCTCTGAAAGCACAGATACGCAGTATTTT.

This clonotype appeared many times. V and J are TRBV4-3 and TRBJ1-2; D gene uncertain. CDR1 and CDR2 from the germline V gene are LGHNA and YSLEER. V lost 3 bases, J lost 2 bases, and 4 bases lay in between. This CDR3 has 12 residues. The CDR3 here is CASSQRNYGYTF. DNA of the CDR3: TGCGCCAGCAGCCAGAGAAACTATGGCTACACCTTC.

This rearrangement joins TRBV12-3 or TRBV12-4 to TRBJ2-7; maybe TRBD2 (6 bases). The CDR3 consists of 13 residues. V gave up 3 bases and J gave up 2 bases, with 8 bases separating them. CDR3 sequence (DNA): TGTGCCAGCAGTTTCGCGGGGACCTACGAGCAGTACTTC. This encodes CASSFAGTYEQYF.

This clonotype was counted ten times or more. This rearrangement joins TRBV5-6 to TRBJ2-1; D unresolved. The CDR3 extends over 15 amino acids. V dropped 6 bases and J dropped 5 bases, with 18 bases sitting between them. CDR1 is SGHDT, CDR2 YYEEEE, per germline. CDR3 nucleotides: TGTGCCAGCACGACCTCCGGGCGCGGCGACAATGAGCAGTTCTTC. This encodes CASTTSGRGDNEQFF.

The V call is TRBV25-1, the J call TRBJ2-7; D is undetermined. The CDR3 has 15 amino acids. The V gene lost 0 bases and the J gene lost 3 bases, with 12 bases spanning the gap. Per the germline V gene, CDR1 is MGHDK and CDR2 is SYGVNS. Here the CDR3 reads CASSEYFGPNYEQYF. The CDR3 region has the DNA TGTGCCAGCAGTGAATATTTTGGGCCAAACTACGAGCAGTACTTC.

The V call is TRBV20-1, the J call TRBJ2-5; 7 bases are a match to TRBD1. In germline, CDR1 is DFQATT, CDR2 SNEGSKA (reference sequence). CDR3 length equals 13 residues. J was trimmed by 2 bases and V by 7 bases; bases with no gene match: 7. The CDR3 nucleotides read TGCAGTGTAGGGACAGTACAACAAGAGACCCAGTACTTC. It specifies CSVGTVQQETQYF.

This clonotype was observed a handful of times. This chain joins TRBV6-1 and TRBJ1-1; D is uncertain. Trimming left V 6 bases short and J 1 base short, with 12 bases between. The CDR3 covers 14 residues. From germline, CDR1 is MNHNS and CDR2 SASEGT. CDR3 DNA sequence: TGTGCCAGCAGGTCCACTACTTGGAACACTGAAGCTTTCTTT. Its protein product is CASRSTTWNTEAFF.

This clonotype was picked up many times. The rearrangement uses TRBV29-1 and TRBJ2-3; TRBD2 matches 7 bases. V dropped 4 bases and J dropped 2; count of bases not matched to a gene: 15. This CDR3 contains 17 residues. In germline, CDR1 is SQVTM, CDR2 ANQGSEA. The CDR3 protein is CSVVGGAALGDTDTQYF. The CDR3 DNA sequence: TGCAGCGTTGTGGGAGGGGCCGCGCTGGGAGACACAGATACGCAGTATTTT.